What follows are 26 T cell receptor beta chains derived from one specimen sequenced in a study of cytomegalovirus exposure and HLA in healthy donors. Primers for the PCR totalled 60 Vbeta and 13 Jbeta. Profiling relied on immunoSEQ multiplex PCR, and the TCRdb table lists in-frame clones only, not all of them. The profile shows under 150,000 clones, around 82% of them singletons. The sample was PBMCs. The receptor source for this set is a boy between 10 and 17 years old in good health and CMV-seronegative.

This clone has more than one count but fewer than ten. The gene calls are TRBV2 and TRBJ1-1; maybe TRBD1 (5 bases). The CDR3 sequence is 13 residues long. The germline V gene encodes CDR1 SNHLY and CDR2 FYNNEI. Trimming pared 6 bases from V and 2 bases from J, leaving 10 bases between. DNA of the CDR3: TGTGCCAGCAGGAAGACAGTTAACACTGAAGCTTTCTTT. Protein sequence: CASRKTVNTEAFF.

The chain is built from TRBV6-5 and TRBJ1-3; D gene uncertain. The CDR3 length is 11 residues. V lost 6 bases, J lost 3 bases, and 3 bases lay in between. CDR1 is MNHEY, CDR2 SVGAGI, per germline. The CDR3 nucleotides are TGTGCCAGCAGCTATGGAAACACCATATATTTT. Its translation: CASSYGNTIYF.

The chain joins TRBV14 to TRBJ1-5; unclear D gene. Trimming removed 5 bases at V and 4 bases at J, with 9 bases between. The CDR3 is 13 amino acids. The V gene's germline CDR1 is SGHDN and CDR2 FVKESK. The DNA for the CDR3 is TGTGCCAGCAGCGCGGATGTTAATCAGCCCCAGCATTTT. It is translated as CASSADVNQPQHF.

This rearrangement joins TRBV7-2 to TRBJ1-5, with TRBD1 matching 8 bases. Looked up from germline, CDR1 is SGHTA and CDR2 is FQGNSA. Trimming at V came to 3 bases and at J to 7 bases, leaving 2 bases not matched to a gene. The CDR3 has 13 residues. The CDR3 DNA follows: TGTGCCAGCAGCTTGACAGGGGAACAGCCCCAGCATTTT. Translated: CASSLTGEQPQHF.

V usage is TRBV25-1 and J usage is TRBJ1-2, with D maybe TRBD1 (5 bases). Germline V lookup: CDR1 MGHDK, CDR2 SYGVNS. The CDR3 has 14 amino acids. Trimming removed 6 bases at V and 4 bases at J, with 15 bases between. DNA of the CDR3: TGTGCCAGCAGACCACAGGTAGACTTCTATGGCTACACCTTC. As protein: CASRPQVDFYGYTF.

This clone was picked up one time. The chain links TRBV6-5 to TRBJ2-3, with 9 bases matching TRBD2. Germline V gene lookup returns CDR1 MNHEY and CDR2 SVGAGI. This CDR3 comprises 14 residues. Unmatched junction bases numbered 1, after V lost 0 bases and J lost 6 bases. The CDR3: CASSYSGTSDTQYF. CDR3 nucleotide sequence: TGTGCCAGCAGTTACTCAGGGACTAGCGATACGCAGTATTTT.

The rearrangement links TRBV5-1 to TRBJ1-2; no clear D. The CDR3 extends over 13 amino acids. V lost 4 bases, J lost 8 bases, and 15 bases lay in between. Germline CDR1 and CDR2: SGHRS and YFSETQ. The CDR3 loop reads CASSLDMEAGYTF. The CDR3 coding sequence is TGCGCCAGCAGCCTTGACATGGAGGCCGGCTACACCTTC.

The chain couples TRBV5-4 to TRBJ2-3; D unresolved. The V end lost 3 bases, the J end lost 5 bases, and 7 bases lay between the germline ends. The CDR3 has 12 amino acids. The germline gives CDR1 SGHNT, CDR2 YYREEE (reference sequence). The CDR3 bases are TGTGCCAGCAGCTCGCACTTAGATACGCAGTATTTT. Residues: CASSSHLDTQYF. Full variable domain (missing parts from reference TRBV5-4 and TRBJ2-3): ETGVTQSPTHLIKTRGQQVTLRCSSQSGHNTVSWYQQALGQGPQFIFQYYREEENGRGNFPPRFSGLQFPNYSSELNVNALELDDSALYLCASSSHLDTQYFGPGTRLTVL.

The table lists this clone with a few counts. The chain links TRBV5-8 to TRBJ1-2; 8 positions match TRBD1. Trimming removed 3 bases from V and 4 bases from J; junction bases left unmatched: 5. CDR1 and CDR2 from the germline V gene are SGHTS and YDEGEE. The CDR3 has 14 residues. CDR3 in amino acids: CASSWGQAFYGYTF. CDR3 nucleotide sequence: TGTGCCAGCAGCTGGGGACAGGCTTTCTATGGCTACACCTTC.

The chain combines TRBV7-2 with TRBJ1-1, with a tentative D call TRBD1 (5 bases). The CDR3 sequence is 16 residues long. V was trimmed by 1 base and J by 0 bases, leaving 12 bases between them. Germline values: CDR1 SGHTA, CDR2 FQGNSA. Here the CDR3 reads CASSLGYSRVNTEAFF. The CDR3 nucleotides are TGTGCCAGCAGCTTAGGTTATTCCAGGGTGAACACTGAAGCTTTCTTT.

CDR3 nucleotides: TGTGCCAGCAGCGTAGCCTCGGGCCGGGGGGTCGATGAGCAGTTCTTC. It translates to CASSVASGRGVDEQFF. V and J are TRBV9 and TRBJ2-1, with TRBD2 identical over 7 bases. The junction had 11 bases not matched to a gene; V was cut back by 0 bases and J by 8 bases. The CDR3 is 16 residues long. Germline V gene data show CDR1 as SGDLS and CDR2 as YYNGEE. Using reference TRBV9 and TRBJ2-1 for the parts outside the CDR3, the full variable domain is DSGVTQTPKHLITATGQRVTLRCSPRSGDLSVYWYQQSLDQGLQFLIQYYNGEERAKGNILERFSAQQFPDLHSELNLSSLELGDSALYFCASSVASGRGVDEQFFGPGTRLTVL.

In DNA, the CDR3 is TGTGCCAGCAGCCAAGTTCCCGGGGAGACCCAGTACTTC. Translation: CASSQVPGETQYF. V usage is TRBV4-2 and J usage is TRBJ2-5; unclear D gene. V lost 1 base and J lost 5, with 8 bases in between. The CDR3 is 13 residues long. Per the germline V gene, CDR1 is LGHNA and CDR2 is YNFKEQ.

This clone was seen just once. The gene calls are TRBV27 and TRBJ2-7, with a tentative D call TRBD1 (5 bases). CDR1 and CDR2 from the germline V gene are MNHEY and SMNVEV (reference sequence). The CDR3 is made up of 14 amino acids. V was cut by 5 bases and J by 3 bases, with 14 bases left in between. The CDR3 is CASSRTGVIYEQYF. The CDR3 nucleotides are TGTGCCAGCAGTAGAACAGGTGTCATCTACGAGCAGTACTTC.

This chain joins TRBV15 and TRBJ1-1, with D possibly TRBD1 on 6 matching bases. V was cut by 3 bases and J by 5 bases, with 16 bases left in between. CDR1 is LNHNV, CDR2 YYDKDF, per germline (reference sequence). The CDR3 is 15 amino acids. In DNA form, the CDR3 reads TGTGCCACCAGCAGTCTAAGGGGGGGTGGGACTGAAGCTTTCTTT. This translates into CATSSLRGGGTEAFF.

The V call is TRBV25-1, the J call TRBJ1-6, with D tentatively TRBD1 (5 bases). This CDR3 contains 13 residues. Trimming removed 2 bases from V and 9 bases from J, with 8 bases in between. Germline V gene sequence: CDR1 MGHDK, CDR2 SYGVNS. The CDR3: CASSEQGGSPLHF. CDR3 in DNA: TGTGCCAGCAGTGAACAGGGAGGTTCACCCCTCCACTTT.

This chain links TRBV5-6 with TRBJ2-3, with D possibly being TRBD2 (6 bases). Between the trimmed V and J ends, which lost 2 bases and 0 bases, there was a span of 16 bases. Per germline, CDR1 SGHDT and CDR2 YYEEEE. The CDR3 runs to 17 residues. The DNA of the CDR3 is TGTGCCAGCAGCTTCCCGGGACTTTTACAAAGCACAGATACGCAGTATTTT. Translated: CASSFPGLLQSTDTQYF. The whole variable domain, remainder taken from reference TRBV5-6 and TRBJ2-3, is DAGVTQSPTHLIKTRGQQVTLRCSPKSGHDTVSWYQQALGQGPQFIFQYYEEEERQRGNFPDRFSGHQFPNYSSELNVNALLLGDSALYLCASSFPGLLQSTDTQYFGPGTRLTVL.

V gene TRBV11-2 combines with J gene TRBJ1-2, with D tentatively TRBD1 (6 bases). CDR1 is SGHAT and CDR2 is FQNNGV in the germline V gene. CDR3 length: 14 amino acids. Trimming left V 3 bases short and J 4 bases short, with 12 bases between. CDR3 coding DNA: TGTGCCAGCAGCTTTGCCACAGGGCCCTATGGCTACACCTTC. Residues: CASSFATGPYGYTF.

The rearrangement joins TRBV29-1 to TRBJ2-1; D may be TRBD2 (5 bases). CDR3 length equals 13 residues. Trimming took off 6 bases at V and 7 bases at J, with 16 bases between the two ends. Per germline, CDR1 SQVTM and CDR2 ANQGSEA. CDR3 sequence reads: CSVALEALNEQFF. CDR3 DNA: TGCAGCGTGGCGTTGGAGGCTTTGAATGAGCAGTTCTTC.

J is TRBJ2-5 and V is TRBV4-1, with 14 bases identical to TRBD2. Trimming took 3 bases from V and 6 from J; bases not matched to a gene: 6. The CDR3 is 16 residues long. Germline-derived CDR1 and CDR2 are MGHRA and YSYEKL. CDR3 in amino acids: CASSHSGLAGGQTQYF. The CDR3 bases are TGCGCCAGCAGCCATAGCGGACTAGCGGGGGGACAGACCCAGTACTTC.

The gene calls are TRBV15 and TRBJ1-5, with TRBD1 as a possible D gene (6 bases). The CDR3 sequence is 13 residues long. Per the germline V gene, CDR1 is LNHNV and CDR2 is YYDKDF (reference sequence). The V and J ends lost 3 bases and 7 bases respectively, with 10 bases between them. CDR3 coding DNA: TGTGCCACCAGCAGTTACAGGGCCCAGCCCCAGCATTTT. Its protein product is CATSSYRAQPQHF.

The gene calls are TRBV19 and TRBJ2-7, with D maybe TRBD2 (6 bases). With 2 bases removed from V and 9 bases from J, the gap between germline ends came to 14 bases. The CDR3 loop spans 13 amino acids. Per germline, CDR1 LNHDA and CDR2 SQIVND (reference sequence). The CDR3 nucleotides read TGTGCCAGTAGTATAAGGACAACCGGGGGGCAGTACTTC. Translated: CASSIRTTGGQYF.

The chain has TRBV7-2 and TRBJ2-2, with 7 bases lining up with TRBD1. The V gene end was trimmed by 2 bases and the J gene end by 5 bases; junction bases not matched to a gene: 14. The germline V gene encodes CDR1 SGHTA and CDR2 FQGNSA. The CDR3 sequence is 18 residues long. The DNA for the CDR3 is TGTGCCAGCAGCTTAAATCGACAGGGCAGGGAAGGAACCGGGGAGCTGTTTTTT. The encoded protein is CASSLNRQGREGTGELFF.

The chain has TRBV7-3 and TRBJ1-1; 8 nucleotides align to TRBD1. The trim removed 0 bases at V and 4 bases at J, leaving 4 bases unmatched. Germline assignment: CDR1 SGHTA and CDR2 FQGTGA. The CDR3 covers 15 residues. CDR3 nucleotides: TGTGCCAGCAGCTTAACAACAGGGGGAGGCACTGAAGCTTTCTTT. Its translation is CASSLTTGGGTEAFF.

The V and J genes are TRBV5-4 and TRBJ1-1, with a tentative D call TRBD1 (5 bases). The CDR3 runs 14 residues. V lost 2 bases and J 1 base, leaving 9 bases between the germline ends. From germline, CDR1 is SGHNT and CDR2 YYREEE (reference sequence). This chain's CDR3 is CASSLRGENTEAFF. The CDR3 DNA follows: TGTGCCAGCAGCTTACGGGGGGAGAACACTGAAGCTTTCTTT.

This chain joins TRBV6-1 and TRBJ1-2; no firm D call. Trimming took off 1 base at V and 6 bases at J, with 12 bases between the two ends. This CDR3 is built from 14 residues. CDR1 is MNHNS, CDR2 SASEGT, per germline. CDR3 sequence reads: CASSEVRVQNGYTF. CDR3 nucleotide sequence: TGTGCCAGCAGTGAAGTTCGGGTGCAGAATGGCTACACCTTC.

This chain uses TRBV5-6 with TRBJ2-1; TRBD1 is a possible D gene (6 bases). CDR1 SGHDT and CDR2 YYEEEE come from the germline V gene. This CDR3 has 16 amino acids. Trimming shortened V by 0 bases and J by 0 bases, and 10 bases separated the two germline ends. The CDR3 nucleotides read TGTGCCAGCAGCTTGGATAGGGGGAGCTCCTACAATGAGCAGTTCTTC. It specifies CASSLDRGSSYNEQFF.